Listed here are 20 T cell receptor beta chains from one sample, sequenced in a study of blood T cell repertoires in COVID-19. Measured with immunoSEQ multiplex PCR; TCRdb has only the in-frame clones, and not every one. The repertoire holds 200,000 or so clones, with 70% to 90% as singletons. Sequenced sample: peripheral blood. These receptors all come from a man between 50 and 59 years old who had recovered from COVID-19.

The V call is TRBV5-1, the J call TRBJ2-1; D ambiguous. Between the trimmed V and J ends, which lost 0 bases and 2 bases, there was a span of 12 bases. From germline, CDR1 is SGHRS and CDR2 YFSETQ. The CDR3 has 16 residues. The CDR3 region is CASSLEPAGTYNEQFF. The CDR3 nucleotides read TGCGCCAGCAGCTTGGAACCGGCAGGAACCTACAATGAGCAGTTCTTC.

In its sample, this clone was seen a few times. The chain uses TRBV14 and TRBJ2-7, with D possibly TRBD1 on 5 matching bases. Trimming took off 0 bases at V and 5 bases at J, with 14 bases between the two ends. The CDR3 sequence is 15 residues long. Germline CDR1 and CDR2: SGHDN and FVKESK. CDR3 amino acids: CASSQDVRARNEQYF. CDR3 nucleotide sequence: TGTGCCAGCAGCCAAGACGTCAGGGCTCGGAACGAGCAGTACTTC. The complete variable domain, with remaining parts taken from reference TRBV14 and TRBJ2-7, reads EAGVTQFPSHSVIEKGQTVTLRCDPISGHDNLYWYRRVMGKEIKFLLHFVKESKQDESGMPNNRFLAERTGGTYSTLKVQPAELEDSGVYFCASSQDVRARNEQYFGPGTRLTVT.

The rearrangement links TRBV6-2 or TRBV6-3 to TRBJ2-3, with 9 bases identical to TRBD2. CDR1 and CDR2 (germline): MNHEY, SVGEGT. V was pared by 2 bases and J by 7 bases, with 7 bases of the junction left unmatched. The CDR3 is made up of 15 amino acids. The CDR3 nucleotides are TGTGCCAGCAGTTACCGGCTAGCGGGGTCAAATACGCAGTATTTT. As protein: CASSYRLAGSNTQYF.

This clone has only one observation. The rearrangement uses TRBV27 and TRBJ1-1; 8 nucleotides match TRBD1. Trimming cost V 5 bases and J 11 bases; bases outside gene matches: 13. The CDR3 is 14 residues long. Germline CDR1 is MNHEY and CDR2 is SMNVEV (reference sequence). The CDR3, as DNA: TGTGCCAGCAGTCGCCTCCGGACAGGGCTTGGGGCTTTCTTT. It yields the protein CASSRLRTGLGAFF.

This chain joins TRBV6-1 and TRBJ2-7; weak D call: TRBD2 (5 bases). The germline V gene has CDR1 MNHNS and CDR2 SASEGT. Trimming stripped 2 bases from V and 3 bases from J, with 23 bases between. This CDR3 comprises 18 residues. CDR3 sequence reads: CASSERERQILLSYEQYF. CDR3 sequence (DNA): TGTGCCAGCAGTGAAAGGGAGCGGCAAATTCTCTTAAGCTACGAGCAGTACTTC.

The rearrangement joins TRBV7-2 to TRBJ2-3; D not resolved. Trimming stripped 5 bases from V and 0 bases from J, with 12 bases between. CDR3 size: 15 residues. Germline CDR1 reads SGHTA; CDR2 reads FQGNSA. CDR3 residues: CASSPYVLSTDTQYF. CDR3 coding DNA: TGTGCCAGCAGCCCCTACGTCCTGAGCACAGATACGCAGTATTTT.

This chain uses TRBV27 with TRBJ2-1; 8 positions agree with TRBD1. After removal of 3 bases from V and 6 bases from J, the junction contained 1 base not matched to a gene. The germline V gene encodes CDR1 MNHEY and CDR2 SMNVEV (reference sequence). This CDR3 contains 13 residues. CDR3 in amino acids: CASSFTGGNEQFF. CDR3 nucleotide sequence: TGTGCCAGCAGTTTCACAGGGGGCAATGAGCAGTTCTTC.

Turning to this clone: Additional DNA sequences in this sample encode the identical CDR3. CDR3 protein: CASSPQTGNQPQHF. CDR3 DNA: TGTGCCAGCTCACCACAAACAGGTAATCAGCCCCAGCATTTT. The rearrangement links TRBV18 to TRBJ1-5; possibly TRBD1 for D (5 bases). Trimming pared 1 base from V and 4 bases from J, leaving 8 bases between. Germline loops: CDR1 KGHSH, CDR2 LQKENI. The CDR3 contains 14 residues. Full variable domain (missing parts from reference TRBV18 and TRBJ1-5): NAGVMQNPRHLVRRRGQEARLRCSPMKGHSHVYWYRQLPEEGLKFMVYLQKENIIDESGMPKERFSAEFPKEGPSILRIQQVVRGDSAAYFCASSPQTGNQPQHFGDGTRLSIL.

The genes are TRBV3-1 (or the pseudogene TRBV3-2) and TRBJ2-1; 8 nucleotides match TRBD2. The CDR3 runs to 17 residues. The V gene's germline CDR1 is LGHDT and CDR2 YNNKEL (reference sequence). The V and J ends lost 4 bases and 4 bases, in that order; junction bases with no gene match: 12. CDR3 coding DNA: TGTGCCAGCAGCCCCGCCTCGGGGGGGACCTTATACAATGAGCAGTTCTTC. It encodes CASSPASGGTLYNEQFF.

This chain uses TRBV18 with TRBJ2-7, with a tentative D call TRBD2 (6 bases). V was shortened by 8 bases and J by 6 bases, with 11 bases between the two germline ends. CDR1 and CDR2 from the germline V gene are KGHSH and LQKENI. CDR3 length: 11 residues. The CDR3: CASELGGEQYF. CDR3 nucleotide sequence: TGTGCCAGCGAACTGGGGGGCGAGCAGTACTTC.

The chain employs TRBV6-5 and TRBJ1-4, with 7 bases that match TRBD1. The CDR3 extends over 15 amino acids. Germline lookup yields CDR1 MNHEY and CDR2 SVGAGI. V trimming: 0 bases; J trimming: 11 bases; junction bases outside the gene matches: 9. CDR3 in DNA: TGTGCCAGCAGTTACTCCGGGACAGAGAATCATAAACTGTTTTTT. Protein product: CASSYSGTENHKLFF.

The rearrangement joins TRBV6-5 to TRBJ1-1; 7 nucleotides agree with TRBD1. V was clipped by 0 bases and J by 10 bases; unmatched bases: 14. Germline V gene data show CDR1 as MNHEY and CDR2 as SVGAGI. CDR3 length: 16 amino acids. CDR3: CASSYSGGDSQRGAFF. For the CDR3, the DNA is TGTGCCAGCAGTTACTCCGGGGGGGACAGCCAAAGGGGAGCTTTCTTT.

V and J are TRBV6-5 and TRBJ2-7, with TRBD1 matching over 11 bases. The V and J ends lost 3 bases and 6 bases, in that order; junction bases with no gene match: 4. Germline CDR1 MNHEY, CDR2 SVGAGI. The CDR3 totals 14 residues. The CDR3 nucleotides read TGTGCCAGCAGTTATGGACAGGGGGCTTTCGAGCAGTACTTC. It is translated as CASSYGQGAFEQYF.

The chain uses TRBV19 and TRBJ2-7; the D gene is possibly TRBD1 (7 bases). In germline, CDR1 is LNHDA, CDR2 SQIVND (reference sequence). Trimming removed 5 bases from V and 0 bases from J, with 14 bases in between. The CDR3 runs 15 residues. The CDR3 bases are TGTGCCAGTAGTGGCGGGACAGCGAACTCCTACGAGCAGTACTTC. Encoded protein: CASSGGTANSYEQYF.

This chain joins TRBV30 and TRBJ1-3, with 9 bases matching TRBD1. CDR1 and CDR2 (germline): GTSNPN, SVGIG (reference sequence). The CDR3 totals 16 residues. The V and J ends lost 4 bases and 2 bases, in that order; junction bases with no gene match: 9. CDR3 DNA: TGTGCCTGGATGGGGGCCGGGACAGGGACTGGAAACACCATATATTTT. Protein sequence: CAWMGAGTGTGNTIYF.

The rearrangement uses TRBV12-3 or TRBV12-4 and TRBJ2-2; D unclear. The CDR3 is made up of 12 amino acids. V shed 1 base and J shed 7 bases, with 4 bases lying between them. The CDR3, as DNA: TGTGCCAGCAGTTTAGGTATCGGGGAGCTGTTTTTT. Amino acids: CASSLGIGELFF.

V is TRBV27 and J is TRBJ1-5; no clear D. V lost 5 bases to trimming and J lost 4 bases, with 6 bases between them. Germline CDR1 is MNHEY and CDR2 is SMNVEV (reference sequence). The length of the CDR3 is 12 residues. The CDR3 region has the DNA TGTGCCAGCAGTAAAGCAAATCAGCCCCAGCATTTT. Its translation: CASSKANQPQHF.

This chain joins TRBV6-5 and TRBJ1-2, with 9 bases matching TRBD1. Germline V gives CDR1 MNHEY, CDR2 SVGAGI. The CDR3 contains 13 residues. V trimming: 6 bases; J trimming: 7 bases; junction bases outside the gene matches: 6. CDR3: CASRPTGGSGYTF. DNA for the CDR3: TGTGCCAGCAGGCCTACAGGGGGCTCTGGCTACACCTTC.

The chain recombines TRBV18 with TRBJ2-1; TRBD1 is a possible D gene (5 bases). Trimming took 5 bases from V and 9 from J, leaving 14 bases between them. This CDR3 comprises 13 residues. In germline, CDR1 is KGHSH, CDR2 LQKENI. The CDR3 spells CASSSQGMGEQFF. The CDR3 DNA is TGTGCCAGCTCATCGCAGGGTATGGGTGAGCAGTTCTTC.

The chain combines TRBV18 with TRBJ1-2; D is possibly TRBD1 (6 bases). CDR3 length equals 19 residues. The V end lost 4 bases, the J end lost 0 bases, and 24 bases lay between the germline ends. Germline V lookup: CDR1 KGHSH, CDR2 LQKENI. CDR3 bases: TGTGCCAGCTCACGGAACCTGGGTGCAGGGGCGTCATCTAACTATGGCTACACCTTC. This gives the protein CASSRNLGAGASSNYGYTF.